This TCR beta chain was captured in a study of T cell responses to AZD1222 COVID-19 vaccine. Study findings and constraints: No day 14 peak samples; only post-peak repertoires were characterized. Reportedly, close to half of spike-specific TCRs are directed against unmutated variant regions. The donors showed a predominance of white British ancestry and of females, with possible underestimation of clonal diversity.

A note on this clone: Antigen: not known.

The repertoire was sequenced with immunoSEQ multiplex PCR; TCRdb's copy has only in-frame clones and lacks some. Among tens of thousands of clones listed, approximately 84% were seen once. J was trimmed by 0 bases and V by 5 bases; bases with no gene match: 3. This CDR3 spans 14 amino acids. The germline V gene encodes CDR1 SNHLY and CDR2 FYNNEI. The rearrangement links TRBV2 to TRBJ2-7, with 8 bases matching TRBD2. The receptor was derived from an adult in good health. The source material was peripheral blood, sampled on day 0 of AZD1222 vaccination. The CDR3 sequence: CASSIAGSSYEQYF. The CDR3 DNA is TGTGCCAGCAGTATAGCGGGATCCTCCTACGAGCAGTACTTC.